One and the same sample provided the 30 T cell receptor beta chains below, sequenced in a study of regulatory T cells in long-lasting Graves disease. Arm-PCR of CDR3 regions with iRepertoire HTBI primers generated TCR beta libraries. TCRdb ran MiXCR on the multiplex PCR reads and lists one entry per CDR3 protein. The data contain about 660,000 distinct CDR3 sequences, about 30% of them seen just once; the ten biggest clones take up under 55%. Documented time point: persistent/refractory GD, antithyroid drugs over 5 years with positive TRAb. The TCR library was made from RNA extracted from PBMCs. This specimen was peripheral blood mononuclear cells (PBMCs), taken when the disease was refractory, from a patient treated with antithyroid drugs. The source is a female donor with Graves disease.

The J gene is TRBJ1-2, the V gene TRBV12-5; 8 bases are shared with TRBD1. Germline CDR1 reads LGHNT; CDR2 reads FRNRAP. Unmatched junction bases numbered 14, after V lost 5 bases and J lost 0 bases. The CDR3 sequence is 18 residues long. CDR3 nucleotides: TGTGCTAGTGGTATACCGCCGGGGGACAGGACCCCTAACTATGGCTACACCTTC. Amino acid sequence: CASGIPPGDRTPNYGYTF.

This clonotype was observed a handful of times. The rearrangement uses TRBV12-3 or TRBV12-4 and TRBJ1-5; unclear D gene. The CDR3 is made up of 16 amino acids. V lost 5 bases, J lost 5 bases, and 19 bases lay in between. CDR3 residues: CASSVGGNYWDQPQHF. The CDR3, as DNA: TGTGCCAGCAGTGTAGGCGGAAATTACTGGGATCAGCCCCAGCATTTT.

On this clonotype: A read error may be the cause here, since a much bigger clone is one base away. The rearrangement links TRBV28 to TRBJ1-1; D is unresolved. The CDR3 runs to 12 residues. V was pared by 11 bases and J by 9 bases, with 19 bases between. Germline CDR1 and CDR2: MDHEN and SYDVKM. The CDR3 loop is CACNIGEIQAFF. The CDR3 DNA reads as TGTGCCTGCAATATTGGGGAGATTCAAGCTTTCTTT. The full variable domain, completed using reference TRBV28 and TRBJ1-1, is DVKVTQSSRYLVKRTGEKVFLECVQDMDHENMFWYRQDPGLGLRLIYFSYDVKMKEKGDIPEGYSVSREKKERFSLILESASTNQTSMYLCACNIGEIQAFFGQGTRLTVV.

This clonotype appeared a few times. The CDR3 reads CASSLTRAEQPQHF. The CDR3 DNA is TGTGCCAGCAGTTTAACGAGGGCGGAACAGCCCCAGCATTTT. This chain uses TRBV28 with TRBJ1-5, with D uncertain. Trimming pared 2 bases from V and 7 bases from J, leaving 12 bases between. The CDR3 extends over 14 amino acids. Looked up from germline, CDR1 is MDHEN and CDR2 is SYDVKM.

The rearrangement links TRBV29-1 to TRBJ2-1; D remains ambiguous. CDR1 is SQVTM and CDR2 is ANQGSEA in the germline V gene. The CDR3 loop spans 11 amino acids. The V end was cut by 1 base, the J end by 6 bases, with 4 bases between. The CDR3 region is CSVEVSNEQFF. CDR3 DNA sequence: TGCAGCGTTGAAGTTAGCAATGAGCAGTTCTTC.

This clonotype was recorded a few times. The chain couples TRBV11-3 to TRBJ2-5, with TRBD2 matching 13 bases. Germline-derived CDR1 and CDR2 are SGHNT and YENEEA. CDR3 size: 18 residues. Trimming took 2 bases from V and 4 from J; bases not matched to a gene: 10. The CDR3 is CASSLPGTSGTGGETQYF. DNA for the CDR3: TGTGCCAGCAGCTTACCCGGGACTAGCGGGACGGGAGGAGAGACCCAGTACTTC.

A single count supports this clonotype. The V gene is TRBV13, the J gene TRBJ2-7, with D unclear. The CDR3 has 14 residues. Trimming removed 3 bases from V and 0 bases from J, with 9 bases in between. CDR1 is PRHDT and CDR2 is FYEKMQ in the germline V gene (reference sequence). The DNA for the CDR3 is TGTGCCAGCAGCTTTAGTTCAAGCTCCTACGAGCAGTACTTC. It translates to CASSFSSSSYEQYF.

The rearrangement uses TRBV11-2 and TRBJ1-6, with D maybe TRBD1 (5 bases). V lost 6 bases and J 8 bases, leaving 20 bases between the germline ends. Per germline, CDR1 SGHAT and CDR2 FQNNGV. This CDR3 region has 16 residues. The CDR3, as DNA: TGTGCCAGCAGTTCACTCCAGGGACTATCTGATTCACCCCTCCACTTT. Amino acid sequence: CASSSLQGLSDSPLHF.

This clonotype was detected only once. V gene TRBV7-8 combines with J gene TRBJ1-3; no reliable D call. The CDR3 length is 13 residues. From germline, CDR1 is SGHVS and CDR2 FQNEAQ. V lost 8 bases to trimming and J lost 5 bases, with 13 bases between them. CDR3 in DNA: TGTGCCAGCGCCCCGGACCGAAGAAACACCATATATTTT. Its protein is CASAPDRRNTIYF.

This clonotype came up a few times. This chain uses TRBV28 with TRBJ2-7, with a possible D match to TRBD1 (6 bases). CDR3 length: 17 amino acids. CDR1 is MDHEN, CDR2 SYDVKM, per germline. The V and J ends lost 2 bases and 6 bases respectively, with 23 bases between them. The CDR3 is CASSLDIYGTTYPEQYF. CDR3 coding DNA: TGTGCCAGCAGTTTAGACATATACGGGACAACCTACCCCGAGCAGTACTTC.

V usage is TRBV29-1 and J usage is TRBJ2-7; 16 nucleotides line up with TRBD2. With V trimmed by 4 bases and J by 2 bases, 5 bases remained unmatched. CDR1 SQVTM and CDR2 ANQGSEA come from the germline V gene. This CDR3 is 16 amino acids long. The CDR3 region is CSVVGTSGRAAYEQYF. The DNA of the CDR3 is TGCAGCGTTGTGGGGACTAGCGGGAGGGCTGCCTACGAGCAGTACTTC.

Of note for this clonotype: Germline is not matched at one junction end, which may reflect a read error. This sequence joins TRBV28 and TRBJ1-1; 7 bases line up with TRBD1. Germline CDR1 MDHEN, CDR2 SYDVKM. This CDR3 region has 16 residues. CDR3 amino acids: CASSPRLLTGRPEALF. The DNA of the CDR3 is TGTGCCAGCAGTCCCCGTCTTCTGACAGGGAGGCCTGAAGCTCTCTTT.

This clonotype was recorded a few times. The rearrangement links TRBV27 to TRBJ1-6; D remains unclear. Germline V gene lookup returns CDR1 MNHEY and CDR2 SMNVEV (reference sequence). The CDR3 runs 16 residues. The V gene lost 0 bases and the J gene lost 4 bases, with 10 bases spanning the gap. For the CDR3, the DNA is TGTGCCAGCAGTTTATCTCACCGGCAATATAATTCACCCCTCCACTTT. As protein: CASSLSHRQYNSPLHF.

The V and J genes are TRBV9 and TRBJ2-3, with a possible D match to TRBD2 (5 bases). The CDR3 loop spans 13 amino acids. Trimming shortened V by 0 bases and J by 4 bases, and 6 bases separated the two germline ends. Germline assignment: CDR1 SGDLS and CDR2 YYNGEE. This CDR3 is CASSVGGADTQYF. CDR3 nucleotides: TGTGCCAGCAGCGTAGGGGGAGCAGATACGCAGTATTTT.

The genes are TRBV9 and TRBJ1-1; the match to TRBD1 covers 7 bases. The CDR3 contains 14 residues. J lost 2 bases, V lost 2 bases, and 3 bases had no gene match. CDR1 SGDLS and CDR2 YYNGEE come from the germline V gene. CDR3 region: CASSVWDSNTEAFF. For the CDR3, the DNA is TGTGCCAGCAGCGTTTGGGACAGTAACACTGAAGCTTTCTTT. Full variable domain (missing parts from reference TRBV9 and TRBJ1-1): DSGVTQTPKHLITATGQRVTLRCSPRSGDLSVYWYQQSLDQGLQFLIQYYNGEERAKGNILERFSAQQFPDLHSELNLSSLELGDSALYFCASSVWDSNTEAFFGQGTRLTVV.

The CDR3 loop reads CASSPDLRESEQYF. For the CDR3, the DNA is TGTGCCAGCAGCCCCGATTTGCGGGAAAGCGAGCAGTACTTC. The chain uses TRBV7-6 and TRBJ2-7; D is perhaps TRBD2 (6 bases). The V end lost 5 bases, the J end lost 6 bases, and 17 bases lay between the germline ends. Looked up from germline, CDR1 is SGHVS and CDR2 is FNYEAQ. The length of the CDR3 is 14 residues. The full variable domain, with the rest looked up from reference TRBV7-6 and TRBJ2-7, is GAGVSQSPRYKVTKRGQDVALRCDPISGHVSLYWYRQALGQGPEFLTYFNYEAQQDKSGLPNDRFSAERPEGSISTLTIQRTEQRDSAMYRCASSPDLRESEQYFGPGTRLTVT.

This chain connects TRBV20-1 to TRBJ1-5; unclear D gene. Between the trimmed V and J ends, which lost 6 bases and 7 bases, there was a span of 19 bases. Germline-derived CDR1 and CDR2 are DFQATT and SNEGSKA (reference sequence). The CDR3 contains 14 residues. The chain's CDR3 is CSAPLETIDQPQHF. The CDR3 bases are TGCAGTGCCCCCCTGGAAACCATAGACCAGCCCCAGCATTTT.

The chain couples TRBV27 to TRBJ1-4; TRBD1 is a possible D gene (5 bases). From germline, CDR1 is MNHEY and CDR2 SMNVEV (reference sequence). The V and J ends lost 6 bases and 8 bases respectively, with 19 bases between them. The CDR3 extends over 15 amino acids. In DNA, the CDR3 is TGTGCCAGCAGGATTTCAGGGCGTCCGCGGGAAAAACTGTTTTTT. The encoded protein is CASRISGRPREKLFF. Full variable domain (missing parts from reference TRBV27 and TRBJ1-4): EAQVTQNPRYLITVTGKKLTVTCSQNMNHEYMSWYRQDPGLGLRQIYYSMNVEVTDKGDVPEGYKVSRKEKRNFPLILESPSPNQTSLYFCASRISGRPREKLFFGSGTQLSVL.

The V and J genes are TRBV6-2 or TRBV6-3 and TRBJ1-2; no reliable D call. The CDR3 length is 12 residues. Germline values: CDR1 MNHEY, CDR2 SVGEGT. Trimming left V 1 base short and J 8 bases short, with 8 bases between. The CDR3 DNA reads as TGTGCCAGCAGTTACTTAGGGAGCGGCTACACCTTC. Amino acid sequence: CASSYLGSGYTF.

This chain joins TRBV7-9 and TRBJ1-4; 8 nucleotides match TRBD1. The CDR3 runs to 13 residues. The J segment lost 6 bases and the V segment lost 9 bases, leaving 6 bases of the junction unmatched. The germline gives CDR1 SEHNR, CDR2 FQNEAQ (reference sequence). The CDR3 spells CASSGTGYEKLFF. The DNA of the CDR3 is TGTGCCAGTTCCGGGACAGGCTATGAAAAACTGTTTTTT.

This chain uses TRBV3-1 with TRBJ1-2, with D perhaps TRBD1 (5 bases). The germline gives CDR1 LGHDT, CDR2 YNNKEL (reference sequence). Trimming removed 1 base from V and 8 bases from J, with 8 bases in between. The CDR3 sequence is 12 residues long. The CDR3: CASSQVGVGYTF. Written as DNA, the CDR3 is TGTGCCAGCAGCCAAGTAGGGGTCGGCTACACCTTC.

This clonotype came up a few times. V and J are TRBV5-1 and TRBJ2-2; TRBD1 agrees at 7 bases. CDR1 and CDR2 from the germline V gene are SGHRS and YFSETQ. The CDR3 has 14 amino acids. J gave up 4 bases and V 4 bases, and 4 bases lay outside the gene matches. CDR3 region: CASSGSGGTGELFF. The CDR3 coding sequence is TGCGCCAGCAGCGGGTCAGGGGGCACCGGGGAGCTGTTTTTT.

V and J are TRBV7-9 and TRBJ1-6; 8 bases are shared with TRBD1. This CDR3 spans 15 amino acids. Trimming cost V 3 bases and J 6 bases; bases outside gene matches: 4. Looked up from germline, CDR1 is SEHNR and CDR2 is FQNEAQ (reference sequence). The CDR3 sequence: CASSFRTGLNSPLHF. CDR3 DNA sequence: TGTGCCAGCAGCTTTCGGACAGGGCTTAATTCACCCCTCCACTTT.

Here the CDR3 DNA reads TGTGCCAGCAGCTTGACGGGACTAGCGGGAGGACAAGATACGCAGTATTTT. This gives the protein CASSLTGLAGGQDTQYF. This sequence joins TRBV5-4 and TRBJ2-3; TRBD2 matches at 15 bases. The CDR3 loop spans 17 amino acids. Germline CDR1 SGHNT, CDR2 YYREEE (reference sequence). V shed 1 base, J shed 5 bases, and the junction held 5 bases outside the gene matches.

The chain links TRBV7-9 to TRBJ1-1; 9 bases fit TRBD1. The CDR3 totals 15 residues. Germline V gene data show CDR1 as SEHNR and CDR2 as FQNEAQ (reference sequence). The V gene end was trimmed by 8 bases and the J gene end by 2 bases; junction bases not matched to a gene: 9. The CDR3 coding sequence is TGTGCCAGCCTCACCTCGGGACAGGGTAACACTGAAGCTTTCTTT. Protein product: CASLTSGQGNTEAFF.

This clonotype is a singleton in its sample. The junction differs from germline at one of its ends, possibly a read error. The CDR3 sequence is CASKRSNFIQETRYF. The CDR3, as DNA: TGCGCCAGCAAGAGGTCAAACTTCATTCAAGAGACCCGGTACTTC. The J gene is TRBJ2-5, the V gene TRBV5-1; D unclear. The CDR3 length is 15 residues. Germline lookup yields CDR1 SGHRS and CDR2 YFSETQ.

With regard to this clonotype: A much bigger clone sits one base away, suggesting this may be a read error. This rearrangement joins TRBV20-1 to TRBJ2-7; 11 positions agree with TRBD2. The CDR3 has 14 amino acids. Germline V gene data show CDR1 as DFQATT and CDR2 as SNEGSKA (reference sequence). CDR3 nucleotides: TGCAGTGGTTCTGGGACTAGCGGATTCTACGGGCAGTACTTC. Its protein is CSGSGTSGFYGQYF.

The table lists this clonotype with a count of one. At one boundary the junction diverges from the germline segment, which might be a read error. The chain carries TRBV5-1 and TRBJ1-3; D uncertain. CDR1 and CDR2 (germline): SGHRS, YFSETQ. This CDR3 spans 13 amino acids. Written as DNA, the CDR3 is TGTGCCAGCAGCTTGGTCACTGGAAACACCATATATTTT. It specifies CASSLVTGNTIYF.

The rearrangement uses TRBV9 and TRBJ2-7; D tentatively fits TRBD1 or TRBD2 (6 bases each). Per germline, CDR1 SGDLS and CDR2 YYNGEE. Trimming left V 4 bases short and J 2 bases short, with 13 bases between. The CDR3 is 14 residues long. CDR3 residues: CASSLRGATYEQYF. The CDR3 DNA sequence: TGTGCCAGCAGCCTAAGGGGGGCAACCTACGAGCAGTACTTC.

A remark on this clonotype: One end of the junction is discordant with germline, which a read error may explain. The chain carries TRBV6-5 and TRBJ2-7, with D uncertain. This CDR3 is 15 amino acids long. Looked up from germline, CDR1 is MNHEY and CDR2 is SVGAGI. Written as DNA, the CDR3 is TGTGCCAGCAGTTACTCGAATTCCGGCCTCTACGAGCAGCACTTC. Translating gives CASSYSNSGLYEQHF.